The 17 T cell receptor beta chains below all came from one sample that was sequenced in a study of T cell changes during pregnancy in multiple sclerosis. The assay was immunoSEQ multiplex PCR, and TCRdb's table has in-frame clones only and misses some. Of over 70,000 clones listed, over 80% are singletons. This specimen was peripheral blood, taken in the first trimester of pregnancy. These receptors came from a female donor with multiple sclerosis, enrolled in a pregnancy study.

This chain joins TRBV5-4 and TRBJ2-5, with 9 bases matching TRBD2. Germline-derived CDR1 and CDR2 are SGHNT and YYREEE (reference sequence). V shed 5 bases, J shed 9 bases, and the junction held 11 bases outside the gene matches. The CDR3 totals 14 residues. CDR3 nucleotide sequence: TGTGCCAGCAGAATAGCGGGGGTACCGTGGGCCCAGTACTTC. Translated, it gives CASRIAGVPWAQYF.

The CDR3 region is CASSQAPFDEQFF. The CDR3, as DNA: TGTGCCAGCAGCCAAGCCCCTTTTGATGAGCAGTTCTTC. The genes are TRBV14 and TRBJ2-1, with D unclear. Deletions cut 1 base from V and 8 bases from J, with 9 bases between. CDR1 and CDR2 from the germline V gene are SGHDN and FVKESK. The CDR3 runs to 13 residues.

The chain recombines TRBV10-3 with TRBJ1-1; D not certain. Trimming took off 0 bases at V and 0 bases at J, with 5 bases between the two ends. CDR1 is ENHRY, CDR2 SYGVKD, per germline. CDR3 size: 14 residues. In DNA, the CDR3 is TGTGCCATCAGTGAGTCCCGGTTGAACACTGAAGCTTTCTTT. This encodes CAISESRLNTEAFF.

The V and J genes are TRBV15 and TRBJ2-4, with D tentatively TRBD2 (5 bases). V shed 3 bases and J shed 3 bases, with 6 bases lying between them. The CDR3 consists of 13 residues. Germline V gene data show CDR1 as LNHNV and CDR2 as YYDKDF (reference sequence). CDR3: CATSSGIKNIQYF. CDR3 DNA sequence: TGTGCCACCAGCAGCGGGATCAAAAACATTCAGTACTTC.

This clone was seen a single time. The rearrangement uses TRBV27 and TRBJ2-1; 9 bases align to TRBD1. Trimming at V came to 2 bases and at J to 3 bases, leaving 11 bases not matched to a gene. The length of the CDR3 is 18 residues. Germline V gives CDR1 MNHEY, CDR2 SMNVEV (reference sequence). CDR3 in DNA: TGTGCCAGCAGTTTACGGGCACTTACAGGGGGCGGCTACAATGAGCAGTTCTTC. As protein: CASSLRALTGGGYNEQFF.

The chain has TRBV11-2 and TRBJ2-7; possible D gene TRBD1, 6 bases. Between the trimmed V and J ends, which lost 5 bases and 3 bases, there was a span of 8 bases. This CDR3 region has 12 residues. Per the germline V gene, CDR1 is SGHAT and CDR2 is FQNNGV. The CDR3, as DNA: TGTGCCAGCAGCCCACAGGGCTACGAGCAGTACTTC. Amino acids: CASSPQGYEQYF. Together with reference TRBV11-2 and TRBJ2-7, the CDR3 gives the full variable domain: EAGVAQSPRYKIIEKRQSVAFWCNPISGHATLYWYQQILGQGPKLLIQFQNNGVVDDSQLPKDRFSAERLKGVDSTLKIQPAKLEDSAVYLCASSPQGYEQYFGPGTRLTVT.

The genes are TRBV19 and TRBJ1-4; the D gene is possibly TRBD1 (6 bases). From germline, CDR1 is LNHDA and CDR2 SQIVND (reference sequence). The CDR3 covers 16 residues. Trimming stripped 1 base from V and 2 bases from J, with 11 bases between. CDR3 sequence: CASSIVGGWTNEKLFF. Here the CDR3 DNA reads TGTGCCAGTAGTATAGTTGGGGGCTGGACTAATGAAAAACTGTTTTTT. The full variable domain, rest sourced from reference TRBV19 and TRBJ1-4, is DGGITQSPKYLFRKEGQNVTLSCEQNLNHDAMYWYRQDPGQGLRLIYYSQIVNDFQKGDIAEGYSVSREKKESFPLTVTSAQKNPTAFYLCASSIVGGWTNEKLFFGSGTQLSVL.

This clone has just one count. The CDR3 nucleotides read TGTGCCAGCAGTTTAGCGGGGGGGTTGTTGGATGAGCAGTTCTTC. Its protein is CASSLAGGLLDEQFF. The V and J genes are TRBV27 and TRBJ2-1, with TRBD2 matching over 9 bases. CDR1 and CDR2 from the germline V gene are MNHEY and SMNVEV (reference sequence). The CDR3 spans 15 residues. The V and J ends lost 2 bases and 8 bases, in that order; junction bases with no gene match: 7.

This sequence joins TRBV6-5 and TRBJ2-7; maybe TRBD1 (5 bases). CDR3 length: 14 residues. Germline CDR1 is MNHEY and CDR2 is SVGAGI. The germline V and J ends were trimmed by 2 bases and 3 bases, with 11 bases remaining between them. The CDR3 sequence is CASSYATTGYEQYF. The DNA of the CDR3 is TGTGCCAGCAGTTACGCCACAACAGGCTACGAGCAGTACTTC.

V usage is TRBV10-1 and J usage is TRBJ2-1, with 14 bases that match TRBD2. Losses at the gene ends were 9 bases for V and 0 bases for J; bases not matched to a gene: 10. The CDR3 contains 18 residues. CDR1 is WNHNN, CDR2 SYGVQD, per germline (reference sequence). The CDR3 is CARRPGLAGASSYNEQFF. The CDR3 DNA is TGCGCCAGACGACCGGGACTAGCGGGGGCTAGCTCCTACAATGAGCAGTTCTTC.

This chain connects TRBV5-4 to TRBJ2-1, with a tentative D call TRBD2 (5 bases). The CDR3 has 18 residues. V was trimmed by 5 bases and J by 0 bases, leaving 21 bases between them. Germline values: CDR1 SGHNT, CDR2 YYREEE (reference sequence). DNA of the CDR3: TGTGCCAGCAGAGCCTCTATTACTAGTCCGAGCTCCTACAATGAGCAGTTCTTC. Its protein is CASRASITSPSSYNEQFF.

The chain recombines TRBV27 with TRBJ1-2; 7 bases match TRBD1. V was clipped by 5 bases and J by 3 bases; unmatched bases: 3. Germline CDR1 is MNHEY and CDR2 is SMNVEV (reference sequence). The CDR3 consists of 13 residues. The CDR3 here is CASSRTGDYGYTF. The DNA for the CDR3 is TGTGCCAGCAGTAGAACAGGGGACTATGGCTACACCTTC.

V usage is TRBV7-6 and J usage is TRBJ2-1; 15 nucleotides line up with TRBD2. J lost 3 bases, V lost 5 bases, and 11 bases had no gene match. The CDR3 is 19 amino acids. Germline CDR1 and CDR2: SGHVS and FNYEAQ. The CDR3 here is CASSPRGTSGGKYYNEQFF. The CDR3 bases are TGTGCCAGCAGCCCCCGAGGGACTAGCGGGGGGAAATACTACAATGAGCAGTTCTTC.

The chain uses TRBV30 and TRBJ1-4; no clear D. The CDR3 has 16 amino acids. Germline V gene sequence: CDR1 GTSNPN, CDR2 SVGIG (reference sequence). Trimming took off 0 bases at V and 1 base at J, with 12 bases between the two ends. The CDR3 DNA is TGTGCCTGGAGTGTACCGGGGAGGAGAACTAATGAAAAACTGTTTTTT. Its protein product is CAWSVPGRRTNEKLFF.

This chain connects TRBV5-6 to TRBJ1-2; 9 positions agree with TRBD1. The germline gives CDR1 SGHDT, CDR2 YYEEEE. This CDR3 is 17 amino acids long. The V gene end was trimmed by 4 bases and the J gene end by 2 bases; junction bases not matched to a gene: 12. CDR3 amino acids: CASSTPDQTGGNYGYTF. The CDR3 DNA follows: TGTGCCAGCAGCACCCCGGACCAGACAGGGGGAAACTATGGCTACACCTTC.

The chain links TRBV7-8 to TRBJ2-2; TRBD1 matches at 8 bases. The CDR3 is 15 residues long. Germline assignment: CDR1 SGHVS and CDR2 FQNEAQ. Trimming removed 5 bases from V and 1 base from J; junction bases left unmatched: 3. The CDR3 nucleotides read TGTGCCAGCAGCCTTGGACAGGGGAACACCGGGGAGCTGTTTTTT. The encoded protein is CASSLGQGNTGELFF.

The rearrangement links TRBV7-9 to TRBJ1-1; D not resolved. In germline, CDR1 is SEHNR, CDR2 FQNEAQ (reference sequence). This CDR3 region has 14 residues. V was pared by 1 base and J by 0 bases, with 6 bases between. The CDR3 is CASSLDAMNTEAFF. The DNA for the CDR3 is TGTGCCAGCAGCTTAGATGCGATGAACACTGAAGCTTTCTTT. The full variable domain, in which reference TRBV7-9 and TRBJ1-1 provide the parts outside the CDR3, is DTGVSQNPRHKITKRGQNVTFRCDPISEHNRLYWYRQTLGQGPEFLTYFQNEAQLEKSRLLSDRFSAERPKGSFSTLEIQRTEQGDSAMYLCASSLDAMNTEAFFGQGTRLTVV.